This T cell receptor (beta chain) is drawn from a study of blood T cell repertoires in COVID-19. Participants were aged about 18 to 90 years, lived in about two dozen US areas, and enrolled virtually. Cohorts were determined from participant-reported clinical history. This clone was picked up one time. Produced via immunoSEQ multiplex PCR; TCRdb's table is partial and in-frame only. The profile shows over 150,000 clones, about 88% of them singletons. This CDR3 is built from 15 residues. Germline assignment: CDR1 SGHNT and CDR2 YYREEE (reference sequence). V was clipped by 3 bases and J by 5 bases, with 17 bases between them.

This clonotype was obtained from a woman younger than 35 who had recovered from COVID-19. This chain uses TRBV5-4 with TRBJ1-1; possible D gene TRBD1, 5 bases. Sequencing was performed on PBMCs or T cells enriched from blood (not recorded which). CDR3: CASSSPIPGGTEAFF. Here the CDR3 DNA reads TGTGCCAGCAGCTCCCCTATCCCGGGGGGGACTGAAGCTTTCTTT.